This passage covers 19 T cell receptor beta chains from one sample sequenced in a study of identical twins. One entry per CDR3 protein results from TCRdb running MiXCR on the 5' RACE reads. Among hundreds of thousands of distinct CDR3 sequences listed, about 9.4% were seen once. These data were also filed under a second study, of yellow fever vaccine responses in identical twins.

Sequenced material: PBMCs. These receptors were taken from a woman in her late teens or twenties in good health.

The J gene is TRBJ2-1, the V gene TRBV4-3; D is perhaps TRBD1 (6 bases). Per germline, CDR1 LGHNA and CDR2 YSLEER. This CDR3 spans 16 amino acids. The ends were cut back, 0 bases at V and 3 bases at J, with 12 bases in the middle. In DNA, the CDR3 is TGCGCCAGCAGCCAAGAGGACAGCTCTTACTACAATGAGCAGTTCTTC. Protein product: CASSQEDSSYYNEQFF.

There are a few counts of this clonotype. The genes are TRBV7-3 and TRBJ1-2; tentatively, D is TRBD1 (5 bases). The V gene's germline CDR1 is SGHTA and CDR2 FQGTGA. V was trimmed by 0 bases and J by 7 bases, leaving 9 bases between them. The CDR3 spans 13 residues. The CDR3: CASSLTAGTGYTF. The CDR3 bases are TGTGCCAGCAGCTTAACGGCAGGGACTGGCTACACCTTC.

This clonotype was counted a few times. Written as DNA, the CDR3 is TGTGCCAGCAGGGGCAACTATGGCTACACCTTC. Translating gives CASRGNYGYTF. This chain uses TRBV27 with TRBJ1-2, with unresolved D. This CDR3 has 11 residues. The germline gives CDR1 MNHEY, CDR2 SMNVEV (reference sequence). Trimming took 6 bases from V and 2 from J, leaving 4 bases between them.

The chain combines TRBV19 with TRBJ1-5, with D possibly being TRBD1 (5 bases). V was shortened by 3 bases and J by 9 bases, with 9 bases between the two germline ends. Germline loops: CDR1 LNHDA, CDR2 SQIVND (reference sequence). CDR3 length equals 12 residues. CDR3: CASSIITGPQHF. The CDR3 DNA reads TGTGCCAGTAGTATTATAACAGGGCCCCAGCATTTT.

This clonotype was detected only a few times. The chain joins TRBV7-9 to TRBJ2-5; D uncertain. Germline V CDR1 and CDR2: SEHNR, FQNEAQ (reference sequence). V lost 5 bases, J lost 3 bases, and 19 bases lay in between. The CDR3 extends over 16 amino acids. The chain's CDR3 is CASSTRIGRWEETQYF. CDR3 DNA: TGTGCCAGCAGCACTCGCATCGGACGATGGGAAGAGACCCAGTACTTC.

This clonotype appeared a few times. This chain connects TRBV10-3 to TRBJ2-1; 8 bases fit TRBD1. This CDR3 comprises 13 residues. Trimming at V came to 7 bases and at J to 8 bases, leaving 7 bases not matched to a gene. Germline V gene sequence: CDR1 ENHRY, CDR2 SYGVKD. CDR3 DNA: TGTGCCATCACCGAGACAGGGGTGGATGAGCAGTTCTTC. It specifies CAITETGVDEQFF.

This clonotype was seen ten or more times. V is TRBV20-1 and J is TRBJ2-7; D call uncertain. This CDR3 has 12 residues. Germline-derived CDR1 and CDR2 are DFQATT and SNEGSKA (reference sequence). V was cut by 0 bases and J by 6 bases, with 9 bases left in between. CDR3 coding DNA: TGCAGTGCTAGAGATCCGTCATCCGAGCAGTACTTC. Protein product: CSARDPSSEQYF.

This clonotype has just a few counts. This chain uses TRBV12-3 or TRBV12-4 with TRBJ1-1; no reliable D call. With 7 bases removed from V and 5 bases from J, the gap between germline ends came to 11 bases. This CDR3 contains 12 residues. DNA of the CDR3: TGTGCCAGCAAGGGCAGTGATACTGAAGCTTTCTTT. This gives the protein CASKGSDTEAFF.

This clonotype was detected only a few times. The chain has TRBV24-1 and TRBJ2-1; 13 bases match TRBD2. Germline V lookup: CDR1 KGHDR, CDR2 SFDVKD. This CDR3 spans 19 amino acids. V dropped 2 bases and J dropped 1; count of bases not matched to a gene: 7. The CDR3: CATSDSRTSGSSSYNEQFF. The CDR3 DNA reads as TGTGCCACCAGTGATTCCCGGACTAGCGGGAGTTCGTCCTACAATGAGCAGTTCTTC.

The chain has TRBV12-3 or TRBV12-4 and TRBJ2-6; D is unresolved. V was trimmed by 6 bases and J by 2 bases, leaving 11 bases between them. This CDR3 has 15 amino acids. CDR3 nucleotide sequence: TGTGCCAGCAGAGGCTGGGCGGCTGGGGCCAACGTCCTGACTTTC. The encoded protein is CASRGWAAGANVLTF.

A note on this clonotype: One end of the junction does not line up with germline, which may come from a read error. CDR3 amino acids: CACSFPTSGEWDGADTQYF. As DNA, the CDR3 is TGTGCCTGCAGTTTCCCAACGAGCGGGGAGTGGGACGGGGCAGATACGCAGTATTTT. This rearrangement joins TRBV12-3 or TRBV12-4 to TRBJ2-3; the match to TRBD2 covers 7 bases. The CDR3 consists of 19 residues.

This chain joins TRBV28 and TRBJ2-7; a weak D match, TRBD2 (5 bases). Deletions cut 6 bases from V and 5 bases from J, with 11 bases between. CDR1 is MDHEN and CDR2 is SYDVKM in the germline V gene. This CDR3 contains 12 residues. The CDR3, as DNA: TGTGCCAGCAGGGGTGGACTTGACGAGCAGTACTTC. Its translation: CASRGGLDEQYF.

This clonotype was observed many times. V gene TRBV29-1 combines with J gene TRBJ1-2; TRBD1 is a possible D gene (5 bases). The CDR3 loop spans 12 amino acids. Germline assignment: CDR1 SQVTM and CDR2 ANQGSEA. V was clipped by 4 bases and J by 11 bases, with 17 bases between them. Here the CDR3 reads CSVGRQGEDYTF. The CDR3 DNA is TGCAGCGTTGGGCGGCAGGGTGAGGATTACACCTTC.

The V and J genes are TRBV3-1 and TRBJ1-4; no reliable D call. The V gene lost 4 bases and the J gene lost 5 bases, with 11 bases spanning the gap. The V gene's germline CDR1 is LGHDT and CDR2 YNNKEL (reference sequence). The CDR3 consists of 14 residues. CDR3 protein: CASSPSRENEKLFF. In DNA, the CDR3 is TGTGCCAGCAGCCCATCCCGGGAGAATGAAAAACTGTTTTTT.

This clonotype has just a few counts. The chain is built from TRBV11-1 and TRBJ2-7; 10 nucleotides match TRBD2. The germline V gene encodes CDR1 SGHAT and CDR2 FQDESV (reference sequence). V lost 6 bases, J lost 0 bases, and 14 bases stayed unmatched. The CDR3 is 18 amino acids. The CDR3 spells CASSLRGLALTSSYEQYF. CDR3 DNA sequence: TGTGCCAGCAGTCTCAGGGGACTAGCGCTAACAAGCTCCTACGAGCAGTACTTC.

The rearrangement uses TRBV12-3 or TRBV12-4 and TRBJ1-4; possible D gene TRBD1, 6 bases. The CDR3 is 15 amino acids. The germline V and J ends were trimmed by 1 base and 8 bases, with 14 bases remaining between them. DNA for the CDR3: TGTGCCAGCAGTTTAGGGGACAACCTCGGGGAAAAACTGTTTTTT. This gives the protein CASSLGDNLGEKLFF.

This clonotype was recorded a few times. The chain combines TRBV7-2 with TRBJ2-5; a possible D gene is TRBD2 (7 bases). CDR3 size: 15 residues. Per germline, CDR1 SGHTA and CDR2 FQGNSA. V dropped 2 bases and J dropped 4 bases, with 14 bases sitting between them. CDR3 sequence (DNA): TGTGCCAGCAGCTTACGGGGGGCGGTGAGAGAGACCCAGTACTTC. This sequence encodes CASSLRGAVRETQYF.

This clonotype was seen ten or more times. The J gene is TRBJ2-3, the V gene TRBV29-1, with D possibly TRBD2 on 5 matching bases. This CDR3 comprises 16 residues. V was pared by 6 bases and J by 0 bases, with 19 bases between. Germline values: CDR1 SQVTM, CDR2 ANQGSEA. CDR3 DNA sequence: TGCAGCGTCCCACGTGTTAGCGCCTCTAGCACAGATACGCAGTATTTT. This translates into CSVPRVSASSTDTQYF.

In its sample, this clonotype was seen many times. The rearrangement links TRBV14 to TRBJ2-7; D is unclear. The V and J ends lost 4 bases and 1 base respectively, with 8 bases between them. Germline V lookup: CDR1 SGHDN, CDR2 FVKESK. The CDR3 length is 13 residues. CDR3 residues: CASSRLDSYEQYF. CDR3 bases: TGTGCCAGCAGCCGGCTCGATTCCTACGAGCAGTACTTC.